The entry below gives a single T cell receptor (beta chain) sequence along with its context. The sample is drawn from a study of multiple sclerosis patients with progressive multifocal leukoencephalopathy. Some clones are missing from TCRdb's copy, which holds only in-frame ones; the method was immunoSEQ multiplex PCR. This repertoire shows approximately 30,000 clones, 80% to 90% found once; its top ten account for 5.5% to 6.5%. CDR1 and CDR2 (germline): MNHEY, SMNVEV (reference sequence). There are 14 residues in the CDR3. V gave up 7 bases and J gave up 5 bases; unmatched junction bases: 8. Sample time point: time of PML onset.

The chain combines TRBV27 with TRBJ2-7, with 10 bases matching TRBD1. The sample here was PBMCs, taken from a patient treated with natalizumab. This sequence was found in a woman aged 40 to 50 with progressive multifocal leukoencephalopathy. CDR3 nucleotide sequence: TGTGCCAGCACCTCCGGGACAGGGGCCCACGAGCAGTACTTC. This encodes CASTSGTGAHEQYF.